This TCR beta chain was identified in a study of tumor-infiltrating lymphocytes in primary liver carcinoma. Remarks on this clonotype: A junction boundary mismatches the germline segment, possibly from a read error.

Priming with a constant-region primer yielded TCR beta cDNA from about 510 ng total RNA. TCR beta libraries came from three nested multiplex PCR rounds using slightly modified ARM-PCR. A C-beta reverse primer was combined with TRBV1-TRBV30 forward primers in the first two PCR rounds, and each round had 10 cycles. TCRdb analysed the multiplex PCR reads with MiXCR anew, one entry per CDR3 protein. The data contain around 190,000 distinct CDR3 sequences, about 85% of them seen just once; the ten biggest clones take up 15% to 20%. CDR1 SQVTM and CDR2 ANQGSEA come from the germline V gene. There are 16 residues in the CDR3. Investigators took RNA and DNA out together from roughly 21-30 mg of unsorted bulk tissue.

Material: tumor tissue from primary liver carcinoma. The TCR was taken from a man aged 35-49 years with primary liver carcinoma and hepatitis B virus infection. V gene TRBV29-1 combines with J gene TRBJ2-7, with TRBD2 as a possible D gene (6 bases). The CDR3 region is CSAMTSGTGTPYELCF. CDR3 in DNA: TGCAGCGCTATGACATCTGGGACTGGCACTCCCTACGAGCTGTGCTTC.